This T cell receptor (beta chain) was recovered during a study of blood T cells in healthy people across ages. The CDR3 covers 15 residues. CDR1 MNHEY and CDR2 SMNVEV come from the germline V gene (reference sequence). V lost 6 bases to trimming and J lost 2 bases; unmatched junction nucleotides: 9. PCR was performed a second time for roughly 6 to 12 cycles using a sample-barcoded 5' primer and a J-beta primer mix. TCRdb re-called the 5' RACE reads with MiXCR, one entry per CDR3 protein. This sample has approximately 800,000 distinct CDR3 sequences; 20% to 25% occur once, and the top ten carry roughly 3.8%. The same sample was also used in a study of T cells of mothers and their children.

The gene calls are TRBV27 and TRBJ2-7; 8 bases match TRBD2. This TCR was sampled from a boy aged 10-17 years in good health. What was sequenced was blood. CDR3 sequence reads: CASSSTGGSPYEQYF. The CDR3 DNA sequence: TGTGCCAGCAGCTCAACGGGGGGGAGTCCCTACGAGCAGTACTTC.